These 5 T cell receptor beta chains were all obtained from the same sample, sequenced in a study of control samples from healthy donors and cancer patients. Method: immunoSEQ multiplex PCR; TCRdb's copy keeps in-frame clones and lacks some. The sample holds around 130,000 clones, 85% to 90% seen once. Sequenced material: blood. The source is a man younger than 40 in good health.

This chain links TRBV7-9 with TRBJ2-2; TRBD1 is a possible D gene (5 bases). Deletions cut 5 bases from V and 1 base from J, with 17 bases between. The CDR3 covers 17 residues. Germline V gene sequence: CDR1 SEHNR, CDR2 FQNEAQ (reference sequence). The CDR3 here is CASSTTWTSRNTGELFF. The CDR3 nucleotides read TGTGCCAGCAGCACAACTTGGACATCCAGGAACACCGGGGAGCTGTTTTTT.

The rearrangement links TRBV2 to TRBJ1-2; 9 bases line up with TRBD1. Germline CDR1 and CDR2: SNHLY and FYNNEI. This CDR3 comprises 13 residues. Trimming removed 6 bases from V and 5 bases from J; junction bases left unmatched: 4. The CDR3 region is CASSAGQGYGYTF. The CDR3 DNA is TGTGCCAGCAGCGCGGGACAGGGATATGGCTACACCTTC.

The chain joins TRBV7-9 to TRBJ1-3; possibly TRBD1 for D (6 bases). Germline values: CDR1 SEHNR, CDR2 FQNEAQ (reference sequence). V was clipped by 5 bases and J by 4 bases, with 9 bases between them. This CDR3 has 13 residues. Here the CDR3 DNA reads TGTGCCAGCAGCGCGGGACAAGGAAACACCATATATTTT. Its protein product is CASSAGQGNTIYF.

The chain joins TRBV9 to TRBJ1-2; D gene uncertain. Germline V lookup: CDR1 SGDLS, CDR2 YYNGEE. This CDR3 is 14 amino acids long. The V and J ends lost 0 bases and 4 bases respectively, with 10 bases between them. The CDR3 spells CASSVGERPYGYTF. As DNA, the CDR3 is TGTGCCAGCAGCGTAGGGGAACGGCCCTATGGCTACACCTTC.

This clone was observed a single time. This chain joins TRBV2 and TRBJ1-1; D uncertain. CDR3 length equals 13 residues. V gave up 5 bases and J gave up 2 bases, with 9 bases separating them. Germline V lookup: CDR1 SNHLY, CDR2 FYNNEI. The CDR3 region has the DNA TGTGCCAGCAGTCGAGCTCCCAACACTGAAGCTTTCTTT. It yields the protein CASSRAPNTEAFF.